A selection of T cell receptor beta chains follows, all from one sample in a study of T cell repertoires in cytomegalovirus infection. TCRdb re-analysed the reads in MiXCR, keeping a single row per CDR3 protein. The top ten clones hold 35% to 50% of a sample with 100,000 to 120,000 distinct CDR3 sequences, around 31% of them seen once. Their specific antigens are unknown. The sequencing here drew on CD8+ T cells from cultured PBMCs, taken from culture after CMV antigen stimulation. These receptor sequences come from a human donor in good health (CMV status not recorded). Some clones in this sample may be carry-over from other donors' samples. CDR3s include the opening cysteine and the closing phenylalanine or tryptophan. A D gene is named only where the DNA matches it firmly. The size entry is marked missing in some rows and otherwise reads once, few, many or a size class.

d_gene: -; j_gene: TRBJ2-3; abundance: -; v_gene: TRBV28; CDR3aa: CASTSSPRQRVYTDTQYF; CDR3nt: TGTGCCAGCACCTCATCCCCCCGACAGCGGGTTTACACAGATACGCAGTATTTT
d_gene: TRBD1; j_gene: TRBJ1-2; abundance: -; v_gene: TRBV25-1; CDR3aa: CASWDRGPHGYTF; CDR3nt: TGTGCCAGCTGGGACAGGGGGCCCCATGGCTACACCTTC
d_gene: TRBD1; j_gene: TRBJ1-2; abundance: -; v_gene: TRBV27; CDR3aa: CASSSGTGGFGGYTF; CDR3nt: TGTGCCAGCAGTTCCGGGACAGGGGGATTCGGTGGCTACACCTTC
d_gene: -; j_gene: TRBJ2-7; abundance: -; v_gene: TRBV7-2; CDR3aa: CASSLALGSSYEQYF; CDR3nt: TGTGCCAGCAGCTTAGCTCTGGGTAGCTCCTACGAGCAGTACTTC
d_gene: -; j_gene: TRBJ1-1; abundance: -; v_gene: TRBV28; CDR3aa: CASQAGGRRDTEAFF; CDR3nt: TGTGCCAGCCAGGCGGGGGGGCGCAGGGACACTGAAGCTTTCTTT
d_gene: TRBD1; j_gene: TRBJ2-1; abundance: many; v_gene: TRBV4-1; CDR3aa: CASSQFWTGQGAGNEQFF; CDR3nt: TGCGCCAGCAGCCAATTCTGGACAGGACAGGGGGCTGGTAATGAGCAGTTCTTC
d_gene: -; j_gene: TRBJ1-5; abundance: -; v_gene: TRBV4-1; CDR3aa: CASSQVNRDGQPQHF; CDR3nt: TGCGCCAGCAGCCAAGTTAACAGGGACGGGCAGCCCCAGCATTTT
d_gene: TRBD2; j_gene: TRBJ2-5; abundance: -; v_gene: TRBV13; CDR3aa: CASSLGPLGLAVSQETQYF; CDR3nt: TGTGCCAGCAGCTTAGGGCCGCTGGGACTAGCGGTTTCTCAAGAGACCCAGTACTTC
d_gene: TRBD1; j_gene: TRBJ2-6; abundance: few; v_gene: TRBV7-2; CDR3aa: CASSLGTGANVLTF; CDR3nt: TGTGCCAGCAGCTTAGGGACAGGCGCCAACGTCCTGACTTTC
d_gene: -; j_gene: TRBJ2-5; abundance: -; v_gene: TRBV20-1; CDR3aa: CSASLRSGNQETQYF; CDR3nt: TGCAGTGCTAGTTTGCGCAGCGGCAATCAAGAGACCCAGTACTTC
d_gene: TRBD1; j_gene: TRBJ2-2; abundance: -; v_gene: TRBV11-2; CDR3aa: CASSPISDRVVLYTGELFF; CDR3nt: TGTGCCAGCAGTCCAATTTCAGACAGGGTGGTATTATACACCGGGGAGCTGTTTTTT
d_gene: TRBD1; j_gene: TRBJ1-1; abundance: -; v_gene: TRBV4-1; CDR3aa: CASSQDRDRNTEAFF; CDR3nt: TGCGCCAGCAGCCAAGACAGGGACAGGAACACTGAAGCTTTCTTT
d_gene: -; j_gene: TRBJ2-2; abundance: -; v_gene: TRBV7-6; CDR3aa: CASSLGGDGSTGELFF; CDR3nt: TGTGCCAGCAGCTTAGGGGGGGACGGAAGCACCGGGGAGCTGTTTTTT
d_gene: TRBD1; j_gene: TRBJ1-1; abundance: -; v_gene: TRBV6-1; CDR3aa: CASSKLGTEHTEAFF; CDR3nt: TGTGCCAGCAGTAAACTCGGGACAGAACACACTGAAGCTTTCTTT
d_gene: TRBD2; j_gene: TRBJ2-1; abundance: large; v_gene: TRBV19; CDR3aa: CASSIAGLAGVPSTDEQFF; CDR3nt: TGTGCCAGTAGTATAGCGGGGCTAGCGGGGGTCCCATCTACGGATGAGCAGTTCTTC
d_gene: -; j_gene: TRBJ2-3; abundance: -; v_gene: TRBV7-2; CDR3aa: CASSFSADTQYF; CDR3nt: TGTGCCAGCAGCTTTTCGGCAGATACGCAGTATTTT
d_gene: -; j_gene: TRBJ1-1; abundance: -; v_gene: TRBV27; CDR3aa: CASSLSSRRTEAFF; CDR3nt: TGTGCCAGCAGTTTATCGTCCAGGAGGACTGAAGCTTTCTTT
d_gene: -; j_gene: TRBJ1-1; abundance: many; v_gene: TRBV6-5; CDR3aa: CASSRTGTEAFF; CDR3nt: TGTGCCAGCAGCCGTACGGGGACTGAAGCTTTCTTT
d_gene: -; j_gene: TRBJ2-1; abundance: few; v_gene: TRBV19; CDR3aa: CASSPNSGNYNEQFF; CDR3nt: TGTGCCAGTAGTCCTAATAGCGGCAACTACAATGAGCAGTTCTTC
d_gene: -; j_gene: TRBJ1-6; abundance: -; v_gene: TRBV6-1; CDR3aa: CASSEAYDSNSPLHF; CDR3nt: TGTGCCAGCAGTGAAGCGTATGATTCAAATTCACCCCTCCACTTT
d_gene: -; j_gene: TRBJ1-5; abundance: -; v_gene: TRBV15; CDR3aa: CATSRDRGSNQPQHF; CDR3nt: TGTGCCACCAGCAGAGATCGCGGTAGCAATCAGCCCCAGCATTTT
d_gene: -; j_gene: TRBJ1-5; abundance: -; v_gene: TRBV7-8; CDR3aa: CASSLEGHLSNQPQHF; CDR3nt: TGTGCCAGCAGCTTAGAAGGACACCTTAGCAATCAGCCCCAGCATTTT
d_gene: -; j_gene: TRBJ2-1; abundance: many; v_gene: TRBV7-2; CDR3aa: CASTSLPGGYNEQFF; CDR3nt: TGTGCCAGCACCTCCCTCCCTGGGGGTTACAATGAGCAGTTCTTC
d_gene: -; j_gene: TRBJ1-6; abundance: -; v_gene: TRBV6-6; CDR3aa: CASSPSDGLNSPLHF; CDR3nt: TGTGCCAGCAGTCCTTCGGACGGACTGAATTCACCCCTCCACTTT
d_gene: TRBD1; j_gene: TRBJ2-7; abundance: -; v_gene: TRBV6-2/TRBV6-3; CDR3aa: CASSWSIGQGTHEQYF; CDR3nt: TGTGCCAGCAGTTGGTCCATTGGACAGGGGACCCACGAGCAGTACTTC
d_gene: TRBD2; j_gene: TRBJ2-3; abundance: many; v_gene: TRBV5-4; CDR3aa: CASSQPLSSGISTDTQYF; CDR3nt: TGTGCCAGCAGCCAGCCCCTCTCTAGCGGGATTAGCACAGATACGCAGTATTTT
d_gene: -; j_gene: TRBJ1-3; abundance: -; v_gene: TRBV28; CDR3aa: CASSLWGSSGNTIYF; CDR3nt: TGTGCCAGCAGTTTATGGGGGTCTTCTGGAAACACCATATATTTT
d_gene: -; j_gene: TRBJ2-7; abundance: -; v_gene: TRBV12-3/TRBV12-4; CDR3aa: CASSTTGIDEQYF; CDR3nt: TGTGCCAGCAGTACTACAGGGATCGACGAGCAGTACTTC
d_gene: -; j_gene: TRBJ1-1; abundance: -; v_gene: TRBV27; CDR3aa: CASSLSRGGNTEAFF; CDR3nt: TGTGCCAGCAGTTTATCCCGGGGTGGAAACACTGAAGCTTTCTTT
d_gene: -; j_gene: TRBJ2-7; abundance: -; v_gene: TRBV6-5; CDR3aa: CASSYGTEGGEQYF; CDR3nt: TGTGCCAGCAGTTACGGGACGGAGGGCGGCGAGCAGTACTTC
d_gene: TRBD1; j_gene: TRBJ2-7; abundance: many; v_gene: TRBV7-6; CDR3aa: CASSSRTGQDYEQYF; CDR3nt: TGTGCCAGCAGCTCTCGGACAGGGCAGGACTACGAGCAGTACTTC
d_gene: -; j_gene: TRBJ1-4; abundance: few; v_gene: TRBV4-1; CDR3aa: CASSQEENEKLFF; CDR3nt: TGCGCCAGCAGCCAAGAGGAGAATGAAAAACTGTTTTTT
d_gene: -; j_gene: TRBJ1-1; abundance: -; v_gene: TRBV20-1; CDR3aa: CSAESAGEGAEAFF; CDR3nt: TGCAGTGCTGAGTCGGCAGGGGAAGGCGCTGAAGCTTTCTTT
d_gene: -; j_gene: TRBJ1-4; abundance: few; v_gene: TRBV7-6; CDR3aa: CASSLSVGGRTNEKLFF; CDR3nt: TGTGCCAGCAGCTTAAGCGTGGGGGGTAGGACTAATGAAAAACTGTTTTTT
d_gene: -; j_gene: TRBJ1-2; abundance: once; v_gene: TRBV7-1; CDR3aa: CASTLNAAGSHGYTF; CDR3nt: TGTGCCAGCACGCTCAATGCGGCAGGGAGCCATGGCTACACCTTC
d_gene: TRBD1; j_gene: TRBJ2-7; abundance: few; v_gene: TRBV27; CDR3aa: CASSTGGQGNEQYF; CDR3nt: TGTGCCAGCAGTACAGGGGGGCAAGGGAACGAGCAGTACTTC
d_gene: -; j_gene: TRBJ2-7; abundance: -; v_gene: TRBV4-1; CDR3aa: CASSQAGAAYEQYF; CDR3nt: TGCGCCAGCAGCCAGGCCGGGGCCGCCTACGAGCAGTACTTC
d_gene: -; j_gene: TRBJ2-2; abundance: few; v_gene: TRBV6-6; CDR3aa: CASSYSSGAPNTGELFF; CDR3nt: TGTGCCAGCAGTTACTCATCAGGTGCCCCTAACACCGGGGAGCTGTTTTTT
d_gene: -; j_gene: TRBJ2-5; abundance: -; v_gene: TRBV2; CDR3aa: CASSGQQETQYF; CDR3nt: TGTGCCAGCAGTGGACAGCAAGAGACCCAGTACTTC
d_gene: -; j_gene: TRBJ1-1; abundance: -; v_gene: TRBV7-6; CDR3aa: CASSRTSGGLTEAFF; CDR3nt: TGTGCCAGCAGCAGGACCTCGGGGGGCTTGACTGAAGCTTTCTTT
d_gene: -; j_gene: TRBJ2-3; abundance: -; v_gene: TRBV7-9; CDR3aa: CASSPQATRTDTQYF; CDR3nt: TGTGCCAGCAGCCCCCAGGCGACGCGCACAGATACGCAGTATTTT